The 3 T cell receptor beta chains below come from one sample, sequenced in a study of blood T cell repertoires in COVID-19 (dated by TCRdb to between 2020 and 2021). To prepare the library, the immunoSEQ multiplex PCR assay was applied. TCRdb mirrors the immuneACCESS table, restricted to in-frame sequences. Some clones are absent from its copies; in checked studies, under half trace to an unresolved V gene, and the reason for the others is unknown. Here the sample has fewer than 200,000 clones; around 88% occur a single time. The leading ten clones occupy 3.6% of the sample. Sequencing was carried out using PBMCs or T cells enriched from blood (not recorded which). The receptors come from a woman between 50 and 59 years old in a cohort exposed to, infected with or recovered from COVID-19 (not recorded which).

The chain links TRBV14 to TRBJ1-5, with D perhaps matching TRBD1 (5 bases). Germline V CDR1 and CDR2: SGHDN, FVKESK. The CDR3 is 14 amino acids. Trimming shortened V by 8 bases and J by 7 bases, and 18 bases separated the two germline ends. CDR3 nucleotides: TGTGCCAGCCGGGCCGCGGGGGAGGGCCAGCCCCAGCATTTT. Its protein product is CASRAAGEGQPQHF.

This chain uses TRBV2 with TRBJ2-6, with 9 bases that match TRBD1. Germline CDR1 is SNHLY and CDR2 is FYNNEI. This CDR3 has 18 residues. V shed 6 bases and J 0 bases; nucleotides not matched to a gene: 9. The CDR3 loop is CASSFRGQGGSGANVLTF. CDR3 in DNA: TGTGCCAGCAGCTTCCGGGGACAGGGAGGCTCTGGGGCCAACGTCCTGACTTTC.

The chain combines TRBV4-2 with TRBJ2-7; TRBD1 might be the D (6 bases). V lost 0 bases, J lost 5 bases, and 14 bases lay in between. The CDR3 covers 15 residues. In germline, CDR1 is LGHNA, CDR2 YNFKEQ. CDR3 DNA: TGTGCCAGCAGCCAAGACGTGGACAGAGCTAACGAGCAGTACTTC. Translating gives CASSQDVDRANEQYF.